This entry concerns a single T cell receptor (beta chain). Its cognate antigen is unknown. These data are taken from a study of shared clonotypes between healthy human individuals. Study-level points and caveats: Clonotypes not shared had lower generation probabilities than those common to all four donors.

CD8 memory was a combination of CD45RO+ cells and CCR7-negative CD45RA+ TemRA cells. The DNA input per sorted-subset replicate PCR was about 180 ng, corresponding to 25,000 to 30,000 T cell genomes. Profiled with immunoSEQ multiplex PCR; TCRdb holds only in-frame clones, not every one. The sample holds roughly 700,000 clones, roughly 87% seen once. CDR1 is MGHRA and CDR2 is YSYEKL in the germline V gene. This CDR3 has 17 amino acids. The V segment lost 1 base and the J segment 1 base; nucleotides outside the gene matches: 10. The sequence was obtained from a young man in good health. Some clones in this sample may be carry-over from other donors' samples. Sample: memory CD8+ T cells from PBMCs. Regarding subset: CD45RO+ cells pooled with CCR7-negative TemRA cells. The chain is built from TRBV4-1 and TRBJ2-7, with 7 bases aligning to TRBD2. The CDR3 DNA is TGCGCCAGCAGCCAAGGAAGGGAGGGGTATATGTCCTACGAGCAGTACTTC. Protein: CASSQGREGYMSYEQYF.